A selection of T cell receptor beta chains follows, all from one sample in a study of blood T cell repertoires in COVID-19. Clones were read by immunoSEQ multiplex PCR, and TCRdb kept only the in-frame ones, dropping some. The data hold approximately 90,000 clones, with around 87% observed a single time. Sequenced: peripheral blood. The receptor source for this set is a human donor with acute or convalescent COVID-19. The donor label of this sample is uncertain. CDR3s include the opening cysteine and the closing phenylalanine or tryptophan. The D gene is left open where the match is weak. Rows give clone size only sometimes, using once, few, many, or a class for an expanded clone.

TRBJ2-5	-	-	TRBV18	TGTGCCAGCTCACCAGTAGTGGTGGCCACCGGGGGAGAGACCCAGTACTTC	CASSPVVVATGGETQYF
TRBJ2-1	-	-	TRBV11-2	TGTGCCAGCAGCTTAGGTGGGGGGGCCCGCAATGAGCAGTTCTTC	CASSLGGGARNEQFF
TRBJ1-2	-	TRBD1	TRBV9	TGTGCCAGCAGCGTAGCTGGGACAGGGTATGGCTACACCTTC	CASSVAGTGYGYTF
TRBJ1-3	-	-	TRBV3-1/TRBV3-2	TGTGCCAGCAGCCTGGACACCCCGGCAAGGTCCATATATTTT	CASSLDTPARSIYF
TRBJ1-5	-	-	TRBV27	TGTGCCAGCAGTTCGACAGGTAGCAATCAGCCCCAGCATTTT	CASSSTGSNQPQHF
TRBJ1-1	-	-	TRBV11-2	TGTGCCAGCAGCTTAAATGCAGTGGGCTACACTGAAGCTTTCTTT	CASSLNAVGYTEAFF
TRBJ2-3	-	TRBD2	TRBV28	TGTGCCAGCAGCTCCGGGGGGGTGTGGACAGATACGCAGTATTTT	CASSSGGVWTDTQYF
TRBJ2-7	once	TRBD2	TRBV27	TGTGCCAGCAGTTTCGGGAGGCTTAACCCCTACGAGCAGTACTTC	CASSFGRLNPYEQYF
TRBJ1-4	-	TRBD1	TRBV29-1	TGCAGCACACTCTGGACAGGGGCGACCGGTCGTGAAAAACTGTTTTTT	CSTLWTGATGREKLFF
TRBJ2-3	few	-	TRBV24-1	TGTGCCACCAGTGGCCCCGTTAGGGGGGGAGGTACAGATACGCAGTATTTT	CATSGPVRGGGTDTQYF
TRBJ2-1	-	TRBD1	TRBV6-6	TGTGCCAGCACCCGGGACAGGGGCATGGAGCAGTTCTTC	CASTRDRGMEQFF
TRBJ2-3	-	TRBD2	TRBV29-1	TGCAGCTTGGGACTAGCTGGTACGCAGTATTTT	CSLGLAGTQYF
TRBJ1-2	-	-	TRBV6-5	TGTGCCAGCAGGGCTACACCCAGGGATGGCTACACCTTC	CASRATPRDGYTF
TRBJ2-7	-	-	TRBV3-1/TRBV3-2	TGTGCCAGCAGCCAAGATCGGGTTGCTAGATCCTACGAGCAGTACTTC	CASSQDRVARSYEQYF
TRBJ1-4	-	-	TRBV3-1/TRBV3-2	TGTGCCAGCAGCCCCCTGGACAGAAGCTATGAAAAACTGTTTTTT	CASSPLDRSYEKLFF
TRBJ2-1	-	TRBD2	TRBV3-1/TRBV3-2	TGTGCCAGCAGCCAAGGAGCGGGGTACAATGAGCAGTTCTTC	CASSQGAGYNEQFF
TRBJ1-1	-	TRBD1	TRBV18	TGTGCCAGCTCACCATTCGAGACAGGGCAGGGGCACACTGAAGCTTTCTTT	CASSPFETGQGHTEAFF
TRBJ1-5	-	-	TRBV3-1/TRBV3-2	TGTGCCAGCAGCCTTACAGGGAATGGGAATCAGCCCCAGCATTTT	CASSLTGNGNQPQHF
TRBJ2-4	-	-	TRBV7-2	TGTGCCAGCAGCTTGGGGTCTGGACAGACCAAAAACATTCAGTACTTC	CASSLGSGQTKNIQYF
TRBJ2-5	-	TRBD2	TRBV6-5	TGTGCCAGCGGGGGGCTAGCGGGGGCCCAAGAGACCCAGTACTTC	CASGGLAGAQETQYF
TRBJ2-6	-	-	TRBV4-1	TGCGCCAGCAGCCCCAGCTCTGGGGCCAACGTCCTGACTTTC	CASSPSSGANVLTF
TRBJ1-1	-	TRBD1	TRBV6-5	TGTGCCAGCACCGGAGCCTACAGGGGGCCCACTGAAGCTTTCTTT	CASTGAYRGPTEAFF
TRBJ2-5	-	-	TRBV10-1	TGCGCCAGCAATAGAGGGGGGGGATACCAAGAGACCCAGTACTTC	CASNRGGGYQETQYF
TRBJ2-3	-	TRBD2	TRBV5-4	TGTGCCAGCAGCCCCACTAGCGGGGGGTTCTTTCCTACGCAGTATTTT	CASSPTSGGFFPTQYF
TRBJ2-3	once	TRBD1	TRBV6-5	TGTGCCAGCAGGACAGGGGGGGGATCCACAGATACGCAGTATTTT	CASRTGGGSTDTQYF
TRBJ2-1	-	-	TRBV7-2	TGTGCCAGCAGCTTCGCGGCTTCCAACAATGAGCAGTTCTTC	CASSFAASNNEQFF
TRBJ1-1	-	TRBD1	TRBV7-8	TGTGCCAGCAGCCGCAGGGGGGTGAACACTGAAGCTTTCTTT	CASSRRGVNTEAFF
TRBJ2-2	-	TRBD2	TRBV9	TGTGCCAGCAGCGCGGGGGGGTCCCACACCGGGGAGCTGTTTTTT	CASSAGGSHTGELFF
TRBJ2-3	-	TRBD1	TRBV2	TGTGCCAGCAGCAACAGGGGGGTGTCCGATACGCAGTATTTT	CASSNRGVSDTQYF
TRBJ2-7	-	-	TRBV6-5	TGTGCCAGCAGTCGGACAGTATTCTACGAGCAGTACTTC	CASSRTVFYEQYF
TRBJ2-1	-	-	TRBV2	TGTGCCAGCACCAAGACCTGGGCCCGACATGAGCAGTTCTTC	CASTKTWARHEQFF
TRBJ1-2	-	-	TRBV7-9	TGTGCCAGCAGCCCAAGGACGACCGCAGGGGTGGGTGGCTACACCTTC	CASSPRTTAGVGGYTF
TRBJ2-7	once	-	TRBV5-4	TGTGCCAGCAGCGAGGACTCGAGCTCCTACGAGCAGTACTTC	CASSEDSSSYEQYF
TRBJ1-1	-	-	TRBV6-5	TGTGCCTCTAGTTTGAAGGGGCTCGCGAACACTGAAGCTTTCTTT	CASSLKGLANTEAFF
TRBJ1-4	few	TRBD1	TRBV4-3	TGCGCCAGCAGCCAAGAAGTGGGACAGAAGTTTAATGAAAAACTGTTTTTT	CASSQEVGQKFNEKLFF
TRBJ2-7	-	TRBD2	TRBV10-1	TGCGCCAGCAGTGGAGGGACTAGCGGATCCTACGAGCAGTACTTC	CASSGGTSGSYEQYF
TRBJ2-5	-	TRBD2	TRBV11-2	TGTGCCAGCAGGGGAGGGGAGACCCAGTACTTC	CASRGGETQYF
TRBJ1-2	-	-	TRBV30	TGTGCCTGGAGTGTACTAACGGGGGTAGTGGGAACCTCCACCTTC	CAWSVLTGVVGTSTF
TRBJ1-4	-	-	TRBV6-5	TGTGCCAGCACCACGGAGAGAGTGTTTTTT	CASTTERVFF
TRBJ1-2	-	-	TRBV28	TGTGCCAGCACCCCGACAGTCCTCGGCTATGGCTACACCTTC	CASTPTVLGYGYTF
TRBJ2-7	-	TRBD1	TRBV18	TGTGCCAGCTCACTGCCGGGACAGTACGAGCAGTACTTC	CASSLPGQYEQYF
TRBJ1-2	-	TRBD1	TRBV18	TGTGCCAGCTCACCACGGGACAGGGGAGCTCTTAACTATGGCTACACCTTC	CASSPRDRGALNYGYTF
TRBJ2-3	-	TRBD2	TRBV7-9	TGTGCCAGCAGTTCCGGGACTAGGTGGGCAGATACGCAGTATTTT	CASSSGTRWADTQYF
TRBJ2-4	-	TRBD1	TRBV5-1	TGCGCCAGCAGCTTTCCGGGACAGGGAGACATTCAGTACTTC	CASSFPGQGDIQYF
TRBJ2-2	-	-	TRBV19	TGTGCCAGCCAAGGGGTTAGTTACACCGGGGAGCTGTTTTTT	CASQGVSYTGELFF
TRBJ2-5	-	TRBD1	TRBV5-8	TGTGCCAGCAGCGGGACAGGGTTCCAAGAGACCCAGTACTTC	CASSGTGFQETQYF
TRBJ2-3	once	TRBD1	TRBV10-3	TGTGCCATCAGTGCCGGGACAGGCGCAGATACGCAGTATTTT	CAISAGTGADTQYF
TRBJ1-4	-	-	TRBV4-1	TGCGCCAGCAGCCAAGAAAGAGGCGGTGCTAATGAAAAACTGTTTTTT	CASSQERGGANEKLFF
TRBJ1-1	-	TRBD1	TRBV19	TGTGCCAGTAGTGACCACCGGGGACAGGGAGCCCTCAACACTGAAGCTTTCTTT	CASSDHRGQGALNTEAFF